The entry that follows covers one T cell receptor (beta chain) sequence. Its antigen is unknown. The record originates from a study of T cell responses to AZD1222 COVID-19 vaccine. Study results and limitations: Just a handful of people given AZD1222 tested seropositive at baseline. White British people made up most donors, females outnumbered males, and clonal diversity was possibly underestimated.

The V and J ends lost 1 base and 7 bases respectively, with 7 bases between them. CDR1 is SEHNR and CDR2 is FQNEAQ in the germline V gene (reference sequence). This CDR3 comprises 13 residues. Sequencing used immunoSEQ multiplex PCR; TCRdb keeps in-frame clones, though not all of them. The sample carries 120,000 or so clones, 70% to 90% recorded once. This specimen consisted of peripheral blood, obtained on day 0 of AZD1222 vaccination. The chain is built from TRBV7-9 and TRBJ1-4; tentative D call: TRBD1 (5 bases). The receptor was derived from an adult in good health. The CDR3 spells CASSLVGGEKLFF. The CDR3, as DNA: TGTGCCAGCAGCTTAGTTGGGGGTGAAAAACTGTTTTTT.